Shown below are 5 T cell receptor beta chains from a single sample sequenced in a study of preoperative IRX-2 immunotherapy in early breast cancer. Treatment here: preoperative locoregional IRX-2 cytokine immunotherapy. Data came from immunoSEQ multiplex PCR; TCRdb stores just in-frame clones and leaves some out. The top ten clones hold less than 3.5% of a sample with about 28,000 clones, under 90% of them seen once. This sample was taken from a patient treated with IRX-2 immunotherapy. These receptors all stem from a human donor with breast cancer.

This chain links TRBV18 with TRBJ1-2; 8 nucleotides agree with TRBD1. Germline assignment: CDR1 KGHSH and CDR2 LQKENI. The CDR3 runs 15 residues. V gave up 3 bases and J gave up 8 bases; unmatched junction bases: 11. The CDR3 bases are TGTGCCAGCTCACCCGGGACAGGCGGCAGCGGGGGCTACACCTTC. Translated: CASSPGTGGSGGYTF.

This clone came up a few times. V gene TRBV6-8 combines with J gene TRBJ1-4, with 11 bases matching TRBD1. The CDR3 totals 18 residues. Looked up from germline, CDR1 is MNHGY and CDR2 is SAAAGT. With V trimmed by 1 base and J by 0 bases, 4 bases remained unmatched. CDR3 bases: TGTGCCAGCAGTTACTGGACAGGGGGCAAGGCAACTAATGAAAAACTGTTTTTT. This gives the protein CASSYWTGGKATNEKLFF.

This chain links TRBV11-3 with TRBJ2-1; perhaps TRBD2 as D (6 bases). This CDR3 is 15 amino acids long. Trimming took 6 bases from V and 5 from J, leaving 17 bases between them. CDR1 SGHNT and CDR2 YENEEA come from the germline V gene. CDR3 sequence reads: CASSLRLGPDNEQFF. In nucleotides, the CDR3 is TGTGCCAGCAGTCTTAGACTAGGGCCTGACAATGAGCAGTTCTTC.

This clone was detected once. One junction end does not reproduce the germline sequence, and a read error may be involved. V and J are TRBV6-8 and TRBJ2-3; 8 bases are shared with TRBD2. Germline V gene lookup returns CDR1 MNHGY and CDR2 SAAAGT. This CDR3 spans 15 amino acids. The CDR3 coding sequence is TGTGCCATCAGTATTCGGGGGGGCTCGGCAGATACGCAGTATTTT. It yields the protein CAISIRGGSADTQYF.

The chain joins TRBV11-3 to TRBJ1-3; no definite D call. Germline-derived CDR1 and CDR2 are SGHNT and YENEEA. Trimming left V 3 bases short and J 2 bases short, with 14 bases between. This CDR3 comprises 16 residues. The CDR3 region is CASSLADFGPGNTIYF. The CDR3 nucleotides are TGTGCCAGCAGCTTGGCGGACTTCGGACCTGGAAACACCATATATTTT.